The 31 T cell receptor beta chains listed next were all sequenced from one sample in a study of identical twins. Each CDR3 protein is one row after TCRdb ran MiXCR on the 5' RACE reads. Altogether about 810,000 distinct CDR3 sequences are present, around 12% being singletons, with the ten largest covering roughly 1.5%. This sample was also put to use in a study of yellow fever vaccine responses in identical twins.

The sample consisted of PBMCs. The receptors derive from a woman younger than 30 in good health.

A few counts support this clonotype. This chain connects TRBV4-1 to TRBJ2-7; D call uncertain. Trimming took 6 bases from V and 2 from J, leaving 23 bases between them. The CDR3 contains 17 residues. Germline CDR1 MGHRA, CDR2 YSYEKL. DNA of the CDR3: TGCGCCAGCAGGGATTTTCGCCCGGGCCTCGAGCCCTACGAGCAGTACGTC. It codes for CASRDFRPGLEPYEQYV.

The sample holds a few counts of this clonotype. The chain links TRBV12-3 or TRBV12-4 to TRBJ2-1; D may match TRBD1 or TRBD2 (7 bases each). The CDR3 has 18 amino acids. V lost 6 bases to trimming and J lost 2 bases, with 23 bases between them. The DNA for the CDR3 is TGTGCCAGCAGCCTTCTTAGTACAGGGGAGGGCCCCTACAATGAGCAGTTCTTC. This sequence encodes CASSLLSTGEGPYNEQFF.

The chain combines TRBV20-1 with TRBJ1-2; D gene unclear. Germline CDR1 reads DFQATT; CDR2 reads SNEGSKA (reference sequence). CDR3 length: 12 amino acids. Trimming stripped 5 bases from V and 4 bases from J, with 11 bases between. CDR3 amino acids: CSAPQCAYGYTF. CDR3 bases: TGCAGTGCTCCACAGTGTGCCTATGGCTACACCTTC.

J is TRBJ2-6 and V is TRBV7-2, with D unclear. The CDR3 loop spans 14 amino acids. V gave up 5 bases and J gave up 3 bases, with 8 bases separating them. Per germline, CDR1 SGHTA and CDR2 FQGNSA. The CDR3, as DNA: TGTGCCAGCAGCCCGACCGGTGGGGCCAACGTCCTGACTTTC. It translates to CASSPTGGANVLTF.

This clonotype was picked up a small number of times. The V call is TRBV2, the J call TRBJ1-6, with D unclear. The germline CDR1 and CDR2 sequences are SNHLY and FYNNEI. V lost 4 bases, J lost 3 bases, and 7 bases lay in between. The CDR3 sequence is 14 residues long. The CDR3 region has the DNA TGTGCCAGCAGTGTGGGTGGCTATAATTCACCCCTCCACTTT. It encodes CASSVGGYNSPLHF.

This clonotype occurred a few times. The CDR3 bases are TGCGCCAGCAGCCAAACCCTAGCGGGGGGCTCCTACGAGCAGTACGTC. This encodes CASSQTLAGGSYEQYV. The rearrangement links TRBV4-1 to TRBJ2-7; 11 positions match TRBD2. The V segment lost 2 bases and the J segment 0 bases; nucleotides outside the gene matches: 3. This CDR3 has 16 residues. Germline assignment: CDR1 MGHRA and CDR2 YSYEKL.

J is TRBJ2-3 and V is TRBV29-1; D is undetermined. The CDR3 length is 12 residues. In germline, CDR1 is SQVTM, CDR2 ANQGSEA. V was trimmed by 7 bases and J by 5 bases, leaving 13 bases between them. CDR3 protein: CSGAGLGDTQYF. CDR3 nucleotide sequence: TGCAGCGGTGCAGGCCTCGGAGATACGCAGTATTTT.

The rearrangement joins TRBV7-8 to TRBJ2-3; D is undetermined. V lost 7 bases and J 2 bases, leaving 13 bases between the germline ends. The germline V gene encodes CDR1 SGHVS and CDR2 FQNEAQ. The CDR3 totals 14 residues. The CDR3 spells CASTRRLNTDTQYF. The CDR3 region has the DNA TGTGCCAGCACACGTCGCCTTAACACAGATACGCAGTATTTT.

This clonotype was counted many times. The chain combines TRBV5-6 with TRBJ2-3; tentative D call: TRBD1 (5 bases). Trimming removed 1 base from V and 10 bases from J, with 10 bases in between. Germline CDR1 SGHDT, CDR2 YYEEEE. The CDR3 loop spans 12 amino acids. CDR3: CASSLRQGSQYF. CDR3 coding DNA: TGTGCCAGCAGCTTGAGGCAGGGATCGCAGTATTTT.

Ten or more counts support this clonotype. CDR3 residues: CASSLGLAAFSGANVLTF. The CDR3 DNA follows: TGTGCCAGCAGCTTGGGACTAGCGGCATTCTCTGGGGCCAACGTCCTGACTTTC. The chain couples TRBV11-1 to TRBJ2-6; 11 bases match TRBD2. This CDR3 has 18 residues. The J segment lost 0 bases and the V segment lost 3 bases, leaving 4 bases of the junction unmatched. The germline V gene has CDR1 SGHAT and CDR2 FQDESV (reference sequence). Using reference TRBV11-1 and TRBJ2-6 for the parts outside the CDR3, the full variable domain is EAEVAQSPRYKITEKSQAVAFWCDPISGHATLYWYRQILGQGPELLVQFQDESVVDDSQLPKDRFSAERLKGVDSTLKIQPAELGDSAMYLCASSLGLAAFSGANVLTFGAGSRLTVL.

This clonotype was seen at least ten times. The V and J genes are TRBV5-1 and TRBJ1-1; D is undetermined. CDR1 and CDR2 from the germline V gene are SGHRS and YFSETQ. Trimming cost V 0 bases and J 1 base, with 7 bases left between them. CDR3 length: 14 residues. The CDR3 is CASSLVAGNTEAFF. As DNA, the CDR3 is TGCGCCAGCAGCTTGGTGGCCGGGAACACTGAAGCTTTCTTT.

This sequence joins TRBV9 and TRBJ2-1; 14 bases agree with TRBD2. V shed 2 bases, J shed 9 bases, and the junction held 4 bases outside the gene matches. Germline CDR1 reads SGDLS; CDR2 reads YYNGEE. The CDR3 runs 15 residues. The DNA for the CDR3 is TGTGCCAGCAGCGTTACGACTAGCGGGAGGGGTGAGCAGTTCTTC. It yields the protein CASSVTTSGRGEQFF.

A few counts support this clonotype. The genes are TRBV29-1 and TRBJ2-4, with no clear D. The V end was cut by 0 bases, the J end by 9 bases, with 12 bases between. The length of the CDR3 is 13 residues. CDR1 and CDR2 from the germline V gene are SQVTM and ANQGSEA. DNA for the CDR3: TGCAGCGTTGAAGAGGCGGTGTCGGCCATTCAGTACTTC. Translation: CSVEEAVSAIQYF.

Ten or more counts support this clonotype. The chain uses TRBV4-1 and TRBJ1-2; D perhaps matches TRBD1 (6 bases). The CDR3 extends over 14 amino acids. Germline values: CDR1 MGHRA, CDR2 YSYEKL. V shed 1 base and J shed 7 bases, with 13 bases lying between them. CDR3 amino acids: CASSQGGTKGGYTF. In nucleotides, the CDR3 is TGCGCCAGCAGCCAAGGAGGGACAAAGGGTGGCTACACCTTC.

The rearrangement uses TRBV12-3 or TRBV12-4 and TRBJ2-1, with 8 bases lining up with TRBD2. The V segment lost 4 bases and the J segment 3 bases; nucleotides outside the gene matches: 5. The CDR3 is 15 residues long. CDR3 protein: CASSSRSGNYNEQFF. The DNA for the CDR3 is TGTGCCAGCAGTTCCCGTAGCGGGAACTACAATGAGCAGTTCTTC.

The chain uses TRBV5-1 and TRBJ1-1; D is uncertain. The V end was cut by 4 bases, the J end by 2 bases, with 15 bases between. The germline V gene has CDR1 SGHRS and CDR2 YFSETQ. The CDR3 is 15 residues long. In DNA, the CDR3 is TGCGCCAGCAGCCCCGAACCGAGGATCAACACTGAAGCTTTCTTT. It codes for CASSPEPRINTEAFF.

CDR3 sequence (DNA): TGTGCCAGCAGCACAACGTCTCTCACTGAAGCTTTCTTT. Translation gives CASSTTSLTEAFF. The chain links TRBV7-8 to TRBJ1-1; D remains unclear. Germline CDR1 SGHVS, CDR2 FQNEAQ. This CDR3 comprises 13 residues. Trimming removed 5 bases at V and 4 bases at J, with 11 bases between.

Ten or more counts support this clonotype. The V and J genes are TRBV6-1 and TRBJ1-1; 7 nucleotides agree with TRBD1. The J segment lost 5 bases and the V segment lost 5 bases, leaving 8 bases of the junction unmatched. Per the germline V gene, CDR1 is MNHNS and CDR2 is SASEGT. The length of the CDR3 is 14 residues. The CDR3 here is CASSQQGTGTEAFF. CDR3 sequence (DNA): TGTGCCAGCAGTCAACAGGGGACGGGGACTGAAGCTTTCTTT.

This clonotype was seen only a few times. This chain connects TRBV5-1 to TRBJ1-3; D remains ambiguous. The CDR3 contains 15 residues. Germline V gene lookup returns CDR1 SGHRS and CDR2 YFSETQ. With 5 bases removed from V and 2 bases from J, the gap between germline ends came to 14 bases. CDR3 protein: CASRLSDITGNTIYF. CDR3 DNA: TGCGCCAGCAGATTATCAGACATAACTGGAAACACCATATATTTT.

The chain links TRBV4-1 to TRBJ2-1; D is perhaps TRBD2 (5 bases). Germline V gives CDR1 MGHRA, CDR2 YSYEKL. The CDR3 spans 19 residues. Trimming removed 1 base from V and 6 bases from J, with 25 bases in between. This CDR3 is CASSQGQRTPWVRSNEQFF. CDR3 nucleotide sequence: TGCGCCAGCAGCCAAGGGCAAAGGACTCCTTGGGTCCGGAGCAATGAGCAGTTCTTC.

A few counts support this clonotype. This chain uses TRBV20-1 with TRBJ2-1; tentative D call: TRBD1 (6 bases). Trimming removed 5 bases at V and 6 bases at J, with 23 bases between. The CDR3 has 16 amino acids. The germline CDR1 and CDR2 sequences are DFQATT and SNEGSKA (reference sequence). CDR3 in DNA: TGCAGTGCTGAAGACCCCATGCAGACAGGCCTCAATGAGCAGTTCTTC. Its protein product is CSAEDPMQTGLNEQFF.

The rearrangement joins TRBV5-1 to TRBJ1-1; a weak D match, TRBD1 (5 bases). Germline CDR1 reads SGHRS; CDR2 reads YFSETQ. The CDR3 contains 13 residues. Trimming removed 4 bases at V and 1 base at J, with 8 bases between. Written as DNA, the CDR3 is TGCGCCAGCAGCGACAGAACGAACACTGAAGCTTTCTTT. Its translation: CASSDRTNTEAFF.

This clonotype has a handful of counts. This rearrangement joins TRBV10-2 to TRBJ2-7; 7 positions agree with TRBD1. Germline V gene lookup returns CDR1 WSHSY and CDR2 SAAADI. There are 14 residues in the CDR3. With V trimmed by 5 bases and J by 3 bases, 7 bases remained unmatched. CDR3 sequence: CASSHEGASYEQYF. CDR3 DNA: TGCGCCAGCAGTCACGAGGGGGCGAGCTACGAGCAGTACTTC.

The gene calls are TRBV5-1 and TRBJ2-2; possible D gene TRBD1, 6 bases. This CDR3 is built from 16 residues. Germline CDR1 and CDR2: SGHRS and YFSETQ. Between the trimmed V and J ends, which lost 2 bases and 0 bases, there was a span of 11 bases. The CDR3 loop reads CASSLPTGTNTGELFF. The DNA for the CDR3 is TGCGCCAGCAGCTTACCGACAGGAACGAACACCGGGGAGCTGTTTTTT.

This clonotype was seen repeatedly, ten times or more. The V call is TRBV12-3 or TRBV12-4, the J call TRBJ1-5; a possible D gene is TRBD1 (5 bases). The CDR3 consists of 13 residues. Trimming pared 7 bases from V and 4 bases from J, leaving 11 bases between. DNA for the CDR3: TGTGCCAGCAAAGGGGACGGAAATCAGCCCCAGCATTTT. This translates into CASKGDGNQPQHF.

This clonotype was seen only a few times. V and J are TRBV20-1 and TRBJ2-3; perhaps TRBD2 as D (6 bases). Trimming removed 3 bases from V and 6 bases from J, with 10 bases in between. The CDR3 sequence is 12 residues long. Germline V lookup: CDR1 DFQATT, CDR2 SNEGSKA (reference sequence). The CDR3 region has the DNA TGCAGTGCTAGGGAGGCGGGGGATACGCAGTATTTT. Protein sequence: CSAREAGDTQYF.

This clonotype was picked up many times. The gene calls are TRBV10-3 and TRBJ2-3; perhaps TRBD1 as D (5 bases). The V end lost 10 bases, the J end lost 3 bases, and 20 bases lay between the germline ends. This CDR3 comprises 15 residues. Germline V gives CDR1 ENHRY, CDR2 SYGVKD. The CDR3 DNA reads as TGTGCCACCGCCAATAATGGGGCGGTTACAGATACGCAGTATTTT. Translating gives CATANNGAVTDTQYF.

This chain uses TRBV12-3 or TRBV12-4 with TRBJ1-5; TRBD1 matches at 9 bases. After removal of 8 bases from V and 7 bases from J, the junction contained 9 bases not matched to a gene. The CDR3 length is 14 residues. The CDR3 protein is CASAGQGFYQPQHF. The CDR3 DNA reads TGTGCCAGCGCCGGACAGGGGTTTTACCAGCCCCAGCATTTT.

The chain links TRBV10-3 to TRBJ1-2, with 10 bases that match TRBD1. Germline CDR1 is ENHRY and CDR2 is SYGVKD. The CDR3 is made up of 12 amino acids. V was clipped by 8 bases and J by 4 bases; unmatched bases: 1. CDR3 bases: TGTGCCATCGGACAGGGGGGCTATGGCTACACCTTC. This sequence encodes CAIGQGGYGYTF.

This chain connects TRBV20-1 to TRBJ1-1; D possibly corresponds to TRBD1 (5 bases). With 5 bases removed from V and 1 base from J, the gap between germline ends came to 11 bases. This CDR3 is 13 amino acids long. CDR1 DFQATT and CDR2 SNEGSKA come from the germline V gene (reference sequence). The CDR3 spells CSAGGGANTEAFF. In DNA form, the CDR3 reads TGCAGTGCTGGGGGAGGGGCGAACACTGAAGCTTTCTTT.

The chain has TRBV4-1 and TRBJ2-2, with 11 bases that match TRBD2. This CDR3 region has 17 residues. V lost 2 bases and J lost 4; bases outside the gene matches: 6. Germline CDR1 MGHRA, CDR2 YSYEKL. CDR3 sequence: CASSQRLAGRTTGELFF. As DNA, the CDR3 is TGCGCCAGCAGCCAAAGACTAGCGGGGAGGACCACCGGGGAGCTGTTTTTT.